The 16 T cell receptor beta chains presented below share a single source sample, sequenced in a study of technical replicates of blood from a few donors. Data came from immunoSEQ multiplex PCR; TCRdb stores just in-frame clones and leaves some out. The sample shows nearly 90,000 clones, 95% of them seen only once. The specimen was T cells isolated from PBMCs. These receptors were collected from a human donor in good health.

This chain links TRBV10-2 with TRBJ2-7; tentatively, D is TRBD1 (6 bases). V lost 7 bases and J 6 bases, leaving 10 bases between the germline ends. This CDR3 is built from 11 residues. The germline V gene has CDR1 WSHSY and CDR2 SAAADI. CDR3 coding DNA: TGCGCCAGCAATCAGGGGTTCGAGCAGTACTTC. As protein: CASNQGFEQYF.

The chain employs TRBV10-1 and TRBJ2-7, with 7 positions matching TRBD1. The CDR3 runs 15 residues. The V segment lost 2 bases and the J segment 2 bases; nucleotides outside the gene matches: 6. Germline CDR1 and CDR2: WNHNN and SYGVQD (reference sequence). Here the CDR3 reads CASSERGLGPYEQYF. The CDR3 DNA reads TGCGCCAGCAGTGAGAGGGGGCTAGGGCCCTACGAGCAGTACTTC.

The rearrangement links TRBV10-3 to TRBJ2-1, with 7 bases fitting TRBD2. J was trimmed by 6 bases and V by 0 bases; bases with no gene match: 8. CDR1 and CDR2 (germline): ENHRY, SYGVKD. This CDR3 has 16 residues. CDR3 sequence reads: CAISESEGLDINEQFF. The CDR3 nucleotides read TGTGCCATCAGTGAGTCGGAAGGACTAGATATCAATGAGCAGTTCTTC.

The chain is built from TRBV5-4 and TRBJ1-2; 7 bases are a match to TRBD1. This CDR3 is 13 amino acids long. V gave up 4 bases and J gave up 4 bases; unmatched junction bases: 4. Looked up from germline, CDR1 is SGHNT and CDR2 is YYREEE (reference sequence). The CDR3 region is CASSPKGAYGYTF. The CDR3 nucleotides read TGTGCCAGCAGCCCGAAGGGGGCCTATGGCTACACCTTC.

V gene TRBV11-2 combines with J gene TRBJ2-2, with D uncertain. The germline CDR1 and CDR2 sequences are SGHAT and FQNNGV. The V end lost 0 bases, the J end lost 5 bases, and 4 bases lay between the germline ends. CDR3 length: 13 residues. In DNA, the CDR3 is TGTGCCAGCAGCTTAGAGCGGACCGGGGAGCTGTTTTTT. It encodes CASSLERTGELFF.

This chain connects TRBV4-2 to TRBJ2-3, with 9 bases matching TRBD2. The CDR3 runs to 19 residues. Germline V lookup: CDR1 LGHNA, CDR2 YNFKEQ. Trimming removed 0 bases from V and 0 bases from J; junction bases left unmatched: 10. Here the CDR3 DNA reads TGTGCCAGCAGCCAAGACGAGATAGCGGGAGCAGTTAGCACAGATACGCAGTATTTT. Translation gives CASSQDEIAGAVSTDTQYF.

V gene TRBV7-3 combines with J gene TRBJ2-4; 8 bases align to TRBD1. J lost 6 bases, V lost 4 bases, and 2 bases had no gene match. The length of the CDR3 is 13 residues. The germline gives CDR1 SGHTA, CDR2 FQGTGA. For the CDR3, the DNA is TGTGCCAGCAGCTCCGGGACAGGAAACATTCAGTACTTC. Amino acid sequence: CASSSGTGNIQYF.

The V call is TRBV27, the J call TRBJ2-5, with 8 bases lining up with TRBD2. The CDR3 runs to 13 residues. V lost 5 bases and J lost 4; bases outside the gene matches: 3. Germline CDR1 MNHEY, CDR2 SMNVEV (reference sequence). CDR3 sequence (DNA): TGTGCCAGCAGTCTACTAGCGGCAGAGACCCAGTACTTC. The encoded protein is CASSLLAAETQYF.

The chain is built from TRBV19 and TRBJ2-5; a possible D gene is TRBD1 (6 bases). The germline V gene encodes CDR1 LNHDA and CDR2 SQIVND (reference sequence). V shed 3 bases and J shed 2 bases, with 10 bases lying between them. The CDR3 is made up of 14 amino acids. CDR3 in DNA: TGTGCCAGTAGTATGGGACAAGGTCAAGAGACCCAGTACTTC. Its translation is CASSMGQGQETQYF.

The chain is built from TRBV27 and TRBJ2-2; TRBD2 matches 7 bases. This CDR3 spans 15 amino acids. CDR1 and CDR2 from the germline V gene are MNHEY and SMNVEV (reference sequence). The V gene end was trimmed by 6 bases and the J gene end by 8 bases; junction bases not matched to a gene: 12. CDR3 in amino acids: CASRTGGGLLGELFF. The CDR3 DNA sequence: TGTGCCAGCAGGACGGGAGGAGGTCTATTGGGGGAGCTGTTTTTT.

V gene TRBV5-4 combines with J gene TRBJ2-5, with 7 bases matching TRBD2. V dropped 0 bases and J dropped 5; count of bases not matched to a gene: 7. There are 15 residues in the CDR3. CDR1 is SGHNT and CDR2 is YYREEE in the germline V gene (reference sequence). CDR3 in amino acids: CASSLVAGAGETQYF. The CDR3 DNA follows: TGTGCCAGCAGCTTGGTCGCGGGAGCGGGGGAGACCCAGTACTTC.

The chain links TRBV30 to TRBJ1-4; 7 bases align to TRBD1. This CDR3 is built from 16 residues. Trimming removed 0 bases from V and 4 bases from J; junction bases left unmatched: 8. Per the germline V gene, CDR1 is GTSNPN and CDR2 is SVGIG (reference sequence). This CDR3 is CAWSVLRYRGNEKLFF. The CDR3 DNA reads TGTGCCTGGAGTGTACTACGTTACAGGGGTAATGAAAAACTGTTTTTT.

The chain combines TRBV6-5 with TRBJ1-5, with TRBD1 matching over 11 bases. The CDR3 is 15 residues long. V shed 4 bases, J shed 7 bases, and the junction held 6 bases outside the gene matches. Germline V lookup: CDR1 MNHEY, CDR2 SVGAGI. DNA for the CDR3: TGTGCCAGCAGTTCCGGACAGGGGGCTTACCAGCCCCAGCATTTT. It yields the protein CASSSGQGAYQPQHF.

This chain uses TRBV7-9 with TRBJ1-4; D unclear. Deletions cut 0 bases from V and 1 base from J, with 3 bases between. This CDR3 contains 14 residues. The germline V gene has CDR1 SEHNR and CDR2 FQNEAQ (reference sequence). This CDR3 is CASSLAGTNEKLFF. As DNA, the CDR3 is TGTGCCAGCAGCTTAGCCGGAACTAATGAAAAACTGTTTTTT.

This chain connects TRBV19 to TRBJ1-3, with TRBD1 matching over 7 bases. CDR1 and CDR2 from the germline V gene are LNHDA and SQIVND (reference sequence). The CDR3 runs to 14 residues. The trim removed 4 bases at V and 4 bases at J, leaving 4 bases unmatched. Here the CDR3 DNA reads TGTGCCAGTAGTACCCAGACAGGGGGAAACACCATATATTTT. It specifies CASSTQTGGNTIYF.

This sequence joins TRBV18 and TRBJ2-7, with D possibly being TRBD1 (6 bases). Trimming took off 0 bases at V and 2 bases at J, with 17 bases between the two ends. Germline CDR1 KGHSH, CDR2 LQKENI. The CDR3 extends over 17 amino acids. The CDR3 DNA reads TGTGCCAGCTCACCACCTGTAAGTCAGGGGCTTGCCTACGAGCAGTACTTC. Translation gives CASSPPVSQGLAYEQYF.